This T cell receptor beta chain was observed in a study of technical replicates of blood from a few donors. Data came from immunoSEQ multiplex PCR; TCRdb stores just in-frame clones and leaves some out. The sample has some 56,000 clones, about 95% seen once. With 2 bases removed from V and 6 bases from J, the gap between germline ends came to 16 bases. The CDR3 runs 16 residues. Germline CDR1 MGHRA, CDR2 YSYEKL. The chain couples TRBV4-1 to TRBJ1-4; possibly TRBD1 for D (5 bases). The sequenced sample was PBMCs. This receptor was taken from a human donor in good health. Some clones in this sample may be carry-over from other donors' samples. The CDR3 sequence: CASSQFGGGGDEKLFF. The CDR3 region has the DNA TGCGCCAGCAGCCAATTCGGGGGAGGCGGGGATGAAAAACTGTTTTTT.